The TCR beta chain described here comes from a study of identical twins. A universal primer site was incorporated via template switching, and the cDNA contained unique molecular identifiers. One entry per CDR3 protein, called by TCRdb with MiXCR from the 5' RACE reads. The table includes 700,000 to 950,000 distinct CDR3 sequences, roughly 12% detected once. General observations from the study: Fewer insertions were carried by abundant cord blood beta clonotypes, but none was seen in memory repertoires. Cross-sectional statistics underpinned the conclusions; the same donors were not followed. Invariant cells of the MAIT and iNKT types might have partly distorted the zero-insertion analyses.

For this clonotype: Its antigen is undetermined.

The sample was also reused in another study, on yellow fever vaccine responses in identical twins.

The source of this sequence is a woman under 30 in good health. Sequenced: PBMCs.

DNA for the CDR3: TGTGCCACCATTGGACAGGGGGCTCGGAATGAGCAGTTCTTC. Translation: CATIGQGARNEQFF. The chain combines TRBV10-3 with TRBJ2-1; TRBD1 matches at 11 bases. V gave up 10 bases and J gave up 7 bases; unmatched junction bases: 9. CDR3 length equals 14 residues. Per germline, CDR1 ENHRY and CDR2 SYGVKD.